This T cell receptor (beta chain) appears in the sequencing data of a study of shared clonotypes between healthy human individuals. Study-wide results and limits: Clonotype sharing levels among donors were expected to vary with sequencing depth. Naive CD4 clonotypes overlapped across a few donors at around 4.8%.

CD45RA-negative memory and CD45RA+ naive subsets were split from the CD4+ cells. Worth noting for this clone: Its target is not known. Other DNA sequences from this sample encode an identical CDR3 as well.

Original handling: With immunoSEQ giving junction-only sequences and no quality scores, filtering differed. This table comes from immunoSEQ multiplex PCR, and its TCRdb copy is limited to in-frame clones, with some not included. The V and J calls and clone size are taken from that table; D and trimming were inferred from the DNA. The sample shows some 1,600,000 clones, 98% of them seen only once. Sequencing was done on a sample of naive CD4+ T cells sorted from blood. As to subset: CD45RA+ positively selected. This receptor was identified in a man aged 25-40 years in good health.

The CDR3 nucleotides read TGTGCCAGCAGCCTAGCGTCTAGCACAGATACGCAGTATTTT. This encodes CASSLASSTDTQYF. The chain carries TRBV5-5 and TRBJ2-3; D is perhaps TRBD2 (6 bases). The CDR3 covers 14 residues. CDR1 and CDR2 (germline): SGHKS, YYEKEE (reference sequence). V was shortened by 4 bases and J by 0 bases, with 9 bases between the two germline ends.